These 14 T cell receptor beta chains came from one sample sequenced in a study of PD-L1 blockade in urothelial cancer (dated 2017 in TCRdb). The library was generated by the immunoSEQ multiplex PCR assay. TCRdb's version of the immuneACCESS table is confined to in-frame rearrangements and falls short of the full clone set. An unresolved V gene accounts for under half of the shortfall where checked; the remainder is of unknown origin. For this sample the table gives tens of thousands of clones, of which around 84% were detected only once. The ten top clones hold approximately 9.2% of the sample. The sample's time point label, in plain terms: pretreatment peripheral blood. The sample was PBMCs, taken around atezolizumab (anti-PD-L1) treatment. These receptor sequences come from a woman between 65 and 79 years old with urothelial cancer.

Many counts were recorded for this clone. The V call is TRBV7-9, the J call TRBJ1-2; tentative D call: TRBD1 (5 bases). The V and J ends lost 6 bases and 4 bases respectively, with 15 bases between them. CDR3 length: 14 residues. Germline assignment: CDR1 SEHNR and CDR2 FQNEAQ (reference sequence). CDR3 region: CASRMTGEGYGYTF. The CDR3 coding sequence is TGTGCCAGCAGGATGACGGGGGAAGGCTATGGCTACACCTTC.

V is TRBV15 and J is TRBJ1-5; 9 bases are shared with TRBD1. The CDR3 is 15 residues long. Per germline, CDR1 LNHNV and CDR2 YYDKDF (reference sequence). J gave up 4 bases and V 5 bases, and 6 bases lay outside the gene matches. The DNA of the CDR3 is TGTGCCACCAGCGACGGGACAGGGCGAAATCAGCCCCAGCATTTT. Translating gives CATSDGTGRNQPQHF.

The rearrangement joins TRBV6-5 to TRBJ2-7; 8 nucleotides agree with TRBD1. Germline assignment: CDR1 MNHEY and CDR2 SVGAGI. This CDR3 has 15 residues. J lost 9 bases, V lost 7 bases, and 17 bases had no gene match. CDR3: CASTRGQGEKYGQYF. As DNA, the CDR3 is TGTGCCAGCACCCGCGGACAGGGAGAGAAATATGGGCAGTACTTC.

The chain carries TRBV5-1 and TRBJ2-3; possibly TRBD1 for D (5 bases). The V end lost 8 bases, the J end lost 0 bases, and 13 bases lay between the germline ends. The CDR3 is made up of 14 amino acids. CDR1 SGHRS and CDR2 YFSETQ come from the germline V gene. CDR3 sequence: CASRQSPSTDTQYF. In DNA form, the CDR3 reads TGCGCCAGTAGACAGTCTCCTAGCACAGATACGCAGTATTTT.

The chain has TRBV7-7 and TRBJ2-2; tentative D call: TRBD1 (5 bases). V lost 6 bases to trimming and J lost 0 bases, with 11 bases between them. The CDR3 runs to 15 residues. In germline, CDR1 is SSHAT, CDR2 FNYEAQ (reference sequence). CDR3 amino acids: CASRRQSTNTGELFF. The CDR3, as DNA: TGTGCCAGCAGGAGACAGAGCACGAACACCGGGGAGCTGTTTTTT.

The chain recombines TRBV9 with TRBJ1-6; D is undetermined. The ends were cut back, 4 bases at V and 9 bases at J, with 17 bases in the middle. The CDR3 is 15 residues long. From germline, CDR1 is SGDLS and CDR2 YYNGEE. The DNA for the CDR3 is TGTGCCAGCAGCCCTGGTCCGCGGGCTCGTTCACCCCTCCACTTT. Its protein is CASSPGPRARSPLHF.

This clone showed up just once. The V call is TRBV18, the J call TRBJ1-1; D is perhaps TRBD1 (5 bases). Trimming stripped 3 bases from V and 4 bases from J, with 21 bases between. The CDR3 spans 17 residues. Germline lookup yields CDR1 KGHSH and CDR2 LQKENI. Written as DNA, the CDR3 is TGTGCCAGCTCACCTACCACAATCGCTCAGGGAGGCACTGAAGCTTTCTTT. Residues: CASSPTTIAQGGTEAFF.

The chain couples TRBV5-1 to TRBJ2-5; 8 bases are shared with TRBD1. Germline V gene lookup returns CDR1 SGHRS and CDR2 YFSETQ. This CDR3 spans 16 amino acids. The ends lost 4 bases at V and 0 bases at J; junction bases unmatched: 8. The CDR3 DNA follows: TGCGCCAGCAGCCCGACCGGGACAGGCGACCAAGAGACCCAGTACTTC. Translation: CASSPTGTGDQETQYF.

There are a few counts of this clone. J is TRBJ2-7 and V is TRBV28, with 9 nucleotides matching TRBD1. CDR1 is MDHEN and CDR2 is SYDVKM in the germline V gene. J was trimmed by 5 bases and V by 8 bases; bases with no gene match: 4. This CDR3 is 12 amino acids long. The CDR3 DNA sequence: TGTGCCAGCGGGACAGGGATACACGAGCAGTACTTC. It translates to CASGTGIHEQYF.

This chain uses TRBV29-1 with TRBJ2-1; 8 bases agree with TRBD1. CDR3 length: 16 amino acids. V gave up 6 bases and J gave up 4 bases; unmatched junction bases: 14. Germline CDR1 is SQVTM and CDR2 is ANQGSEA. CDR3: CSVLDRDASPYNEQFF. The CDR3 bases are TGCAGCGTCTTGGACAGGGATGCTAGTCCGTACAATGAGCAGTTCTTC.

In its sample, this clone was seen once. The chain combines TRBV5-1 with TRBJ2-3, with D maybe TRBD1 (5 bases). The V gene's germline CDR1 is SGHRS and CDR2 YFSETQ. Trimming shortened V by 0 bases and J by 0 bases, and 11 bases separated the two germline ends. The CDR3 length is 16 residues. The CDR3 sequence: CASSLVYDSSTDTQYF. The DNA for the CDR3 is TGCGCCAGCAGCTTGGTTTACGACAGTAGCACAGATACGCAGTATTTT.

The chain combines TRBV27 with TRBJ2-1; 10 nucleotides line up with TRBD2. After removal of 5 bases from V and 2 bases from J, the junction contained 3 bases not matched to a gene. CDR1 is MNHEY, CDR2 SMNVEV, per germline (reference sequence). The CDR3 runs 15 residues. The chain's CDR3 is CASSLAGATYNEQFF. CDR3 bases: TGTGCCAGCAGTCTAGCGGGAGCTACCTACAATGAGCAGTTCTTC.

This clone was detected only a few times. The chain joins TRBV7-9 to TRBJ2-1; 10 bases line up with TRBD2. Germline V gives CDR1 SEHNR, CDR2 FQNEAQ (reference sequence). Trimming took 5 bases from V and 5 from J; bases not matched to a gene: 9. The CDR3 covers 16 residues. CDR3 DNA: TGTGCCAGCAGCCCTGCGGCGGGACTAGCGAACAATGAGCAGTTCTTC. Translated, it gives CASSPAAGLANNEQFF. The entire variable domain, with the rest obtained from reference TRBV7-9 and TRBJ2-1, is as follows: DTGVSQNPRHKITKRGQNVTFRCDPISEHNRLYWYRQTLGQGPEFLTYFQNEAQLEKSRLLSDRFSAERPKGSFSTLEIQRTEQGDSAMYLCASSPAAGLANNEQFFGPGTRLTVL.

CDR3 DNA sequence: TGCGCCAGCAGAGGACTAGCGGGGGGAAGTGGGGAGCTGTTTTTT. Its protein is CASRGLAGGSGELFF. The rearrangement links TRBV10-2 to TRBJ2-2; TRBD2 matches at 14 bases. Germline CDR1 and CDR2: WSHSY and SAAADI. V dropped 6 bases and J dropped 8; count of bases not matched to a gene: 5. The CDR3 has 15 amino acids.